This record looks at one TCR beta chain sequence and its context. This specimen belongs to a study of blood T cell repertoires in COVID-19. Some clones are missing from TCRdb's copy, which holds only in-frame ones; the method was immunoSEQ multiplex PCR. The sample lists 200,000 to 250,000 clones, around four fifths occurring once. The clonotype comes from a man aged 25 to 40 with active or convalescent COVID-19. Sequencing was done on a sample of peripheral blood.

The CDR3: CASSQGRHSTIYF. The CDR3 DNA sequence: TGTGCCAGCAGTCAGGGCCGGCATAGCACCATATATTTT. The rearrangement links TRBV7-2 to TRBJ1-3, with D possibly matching TRBD1 (5 bases). V was trimmed by 6 bases and J by 9 bases, leaving 15 bases between them. The V gene's germline CDR1 is SGHTA and CDR2 FQGNSA. The CDR3 extends over 13 amino acids.